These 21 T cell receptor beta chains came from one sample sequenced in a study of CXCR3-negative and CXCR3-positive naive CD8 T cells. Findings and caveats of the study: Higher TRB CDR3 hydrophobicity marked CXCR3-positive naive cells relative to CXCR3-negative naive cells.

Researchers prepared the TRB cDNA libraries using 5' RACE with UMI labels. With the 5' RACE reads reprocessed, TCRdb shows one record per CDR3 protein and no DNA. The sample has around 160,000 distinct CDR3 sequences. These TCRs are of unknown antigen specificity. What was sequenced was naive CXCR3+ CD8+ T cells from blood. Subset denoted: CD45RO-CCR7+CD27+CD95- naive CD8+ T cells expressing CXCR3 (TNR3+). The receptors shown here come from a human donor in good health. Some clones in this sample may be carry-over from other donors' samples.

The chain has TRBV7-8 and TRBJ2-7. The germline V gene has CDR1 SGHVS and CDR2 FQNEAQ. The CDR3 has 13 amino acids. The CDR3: CASSSRSVNEQYF.

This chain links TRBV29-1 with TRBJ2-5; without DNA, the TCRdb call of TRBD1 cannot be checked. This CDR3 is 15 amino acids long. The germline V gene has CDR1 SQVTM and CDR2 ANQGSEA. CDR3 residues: CSATWRGSLQETQYF.

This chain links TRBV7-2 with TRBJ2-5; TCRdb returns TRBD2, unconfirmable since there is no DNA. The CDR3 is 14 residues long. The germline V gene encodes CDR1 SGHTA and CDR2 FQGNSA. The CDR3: CASSYGLAGETQYF.

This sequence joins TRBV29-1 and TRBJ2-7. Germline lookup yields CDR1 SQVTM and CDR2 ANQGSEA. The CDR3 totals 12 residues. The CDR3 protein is CSALTVSYEQYF.

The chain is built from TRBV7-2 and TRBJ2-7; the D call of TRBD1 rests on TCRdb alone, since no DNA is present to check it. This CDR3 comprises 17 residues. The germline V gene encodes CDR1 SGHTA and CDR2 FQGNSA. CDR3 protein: CASSLEPWSQGYPEQYF.

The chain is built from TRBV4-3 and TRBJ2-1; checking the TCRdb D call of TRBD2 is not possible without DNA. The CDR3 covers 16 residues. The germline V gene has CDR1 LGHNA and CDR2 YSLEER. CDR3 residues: CASSQDQGLAGNEQFF.

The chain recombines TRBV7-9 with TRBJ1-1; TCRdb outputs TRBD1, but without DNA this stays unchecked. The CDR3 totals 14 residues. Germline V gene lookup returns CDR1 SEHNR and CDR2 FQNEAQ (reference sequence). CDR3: CASSLAPRGTEAFF.

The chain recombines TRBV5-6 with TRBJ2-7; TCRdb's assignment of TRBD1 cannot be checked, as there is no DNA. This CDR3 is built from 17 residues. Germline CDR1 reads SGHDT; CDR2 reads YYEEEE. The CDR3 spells CASSALGQLFGSYEQYF.

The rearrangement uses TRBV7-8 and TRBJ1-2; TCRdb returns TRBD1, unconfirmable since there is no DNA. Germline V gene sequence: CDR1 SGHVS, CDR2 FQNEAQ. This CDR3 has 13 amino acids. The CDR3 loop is CASTEDRYYGYTF.

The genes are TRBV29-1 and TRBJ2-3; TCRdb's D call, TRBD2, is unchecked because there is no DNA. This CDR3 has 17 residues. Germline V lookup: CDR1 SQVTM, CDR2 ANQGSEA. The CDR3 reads CSVGGLAGEESTDTQYF.

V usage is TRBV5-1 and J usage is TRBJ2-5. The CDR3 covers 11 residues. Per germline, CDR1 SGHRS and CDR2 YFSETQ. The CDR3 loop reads CASSLWETQYF.

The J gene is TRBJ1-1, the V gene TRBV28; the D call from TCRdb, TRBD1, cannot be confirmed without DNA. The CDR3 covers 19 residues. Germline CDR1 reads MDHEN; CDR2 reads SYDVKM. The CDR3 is CASSYDRRQRMRMNTEAFF.

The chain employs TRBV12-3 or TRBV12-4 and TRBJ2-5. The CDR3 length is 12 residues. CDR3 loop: CASSSWRETQYF.

The CDR3 region is CASSRAGQGSYEQYF. This sequence joins TRBV13 and TRBJ2-7; with no DNA, the TCRdb D assignment of TRBD1 cannot be verified. This CDR3 comprises 15 residues. In germline, CDR1 is PRHDT, CDR2 FYEKMQ (reference sequence).

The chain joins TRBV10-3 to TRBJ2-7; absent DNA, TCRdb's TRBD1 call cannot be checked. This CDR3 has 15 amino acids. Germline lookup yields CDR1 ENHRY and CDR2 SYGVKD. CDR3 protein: CAISESVTVTYEQYF.

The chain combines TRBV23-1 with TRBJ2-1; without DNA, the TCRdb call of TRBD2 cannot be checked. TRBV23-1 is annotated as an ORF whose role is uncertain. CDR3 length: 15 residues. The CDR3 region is CASSQGLAGYNEQFF.

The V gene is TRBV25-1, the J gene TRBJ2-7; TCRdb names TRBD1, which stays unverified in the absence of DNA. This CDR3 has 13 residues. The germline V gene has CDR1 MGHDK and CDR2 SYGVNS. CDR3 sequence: CASSGDRGYEQYF.

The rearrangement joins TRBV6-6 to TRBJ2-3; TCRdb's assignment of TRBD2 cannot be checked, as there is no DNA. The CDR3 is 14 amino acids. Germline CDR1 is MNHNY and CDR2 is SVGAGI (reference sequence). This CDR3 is CASSYEGGTDTQYF.

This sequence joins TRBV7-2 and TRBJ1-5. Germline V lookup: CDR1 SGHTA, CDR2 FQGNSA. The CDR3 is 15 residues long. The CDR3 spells CASSLERAANQPQHF. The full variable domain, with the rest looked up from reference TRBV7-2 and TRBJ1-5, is GAGVSQSPSNKVTEKGKDVELRCDPISGHTALYWYRQSLGQGLEFLIYFQGNSAPDKSGLPSDRFSAERTGGSVSTLTIQRTQQEDSAVYLCASSLERAANQPQHFGDGTRLSIL.

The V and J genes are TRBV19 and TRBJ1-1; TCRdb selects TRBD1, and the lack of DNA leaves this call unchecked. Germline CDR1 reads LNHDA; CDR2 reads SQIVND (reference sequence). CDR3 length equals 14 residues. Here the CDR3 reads CASSMAGANTEAFF. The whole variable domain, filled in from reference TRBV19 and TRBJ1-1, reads DGGITQSPKYLFRKEGQNVTLSCEQNLNHDAMYWYRQDPGQGLRLIYYSQIVNDFQKGDIAEGYSVSREKKESFPLTVTSAQKNPTAFYLCASSMAGANTEAFFGQGTRLTVV.

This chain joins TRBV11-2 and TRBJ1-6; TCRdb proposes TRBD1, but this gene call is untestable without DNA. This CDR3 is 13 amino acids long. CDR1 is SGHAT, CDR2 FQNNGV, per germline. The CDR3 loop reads CASGTDYNSPLHF.